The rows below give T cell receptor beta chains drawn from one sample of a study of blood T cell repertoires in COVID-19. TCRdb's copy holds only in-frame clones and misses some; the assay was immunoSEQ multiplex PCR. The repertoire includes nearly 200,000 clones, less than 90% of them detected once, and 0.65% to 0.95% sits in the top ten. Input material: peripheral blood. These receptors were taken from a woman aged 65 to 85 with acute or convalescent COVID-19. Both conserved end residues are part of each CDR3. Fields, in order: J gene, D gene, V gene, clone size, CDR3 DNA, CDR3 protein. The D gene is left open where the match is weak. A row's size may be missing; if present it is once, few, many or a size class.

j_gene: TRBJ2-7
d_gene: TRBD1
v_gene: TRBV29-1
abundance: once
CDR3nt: TGCAGCGTAGGGACAGGGGGCATCTACGAGCAGTACTTC
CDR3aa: CSVGTGGIYEQYF

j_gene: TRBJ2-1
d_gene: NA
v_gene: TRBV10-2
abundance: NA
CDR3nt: TGCGCCAGCAGTGATTTAAATGAGCAGTTCTTC
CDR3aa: CASSDLNEQFF

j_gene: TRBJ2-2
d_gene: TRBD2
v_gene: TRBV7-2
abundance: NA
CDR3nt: TGTGCCAGCAGCTTAGAAGCGGCAGCGGGAGTTAGGGAGCTGTTTTTT
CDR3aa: CASSLEAAAGVRELFF

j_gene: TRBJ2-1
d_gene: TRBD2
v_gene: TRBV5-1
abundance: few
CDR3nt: TGCGCCAGCAGCTTGGCCGGGACTAGCGGCTACAATGAGCAGTTCTTC
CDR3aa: CASSLAGTSGYNEQFF

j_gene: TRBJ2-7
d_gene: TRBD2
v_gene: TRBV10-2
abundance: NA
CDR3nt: TGCGCCAGCAGTGAGTCTAGGCCGGGGGGGGGCTCCTACGAGCAGTACTTC
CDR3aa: CASSESRPGGGSYEQYF

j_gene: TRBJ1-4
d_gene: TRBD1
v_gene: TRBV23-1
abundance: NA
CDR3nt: TGCGCCAGCACTCGAAGGACAGGCCCAACTAATGAAAAACTGTTTTTT
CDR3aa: CASTRRTGPTNEKLFF

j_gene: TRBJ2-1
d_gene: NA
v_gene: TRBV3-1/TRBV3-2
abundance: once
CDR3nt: TGTGCCAGCAGCCCCTTGGCGGGGGAGCAGTTCTTC
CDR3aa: CASSPLAGEQFF

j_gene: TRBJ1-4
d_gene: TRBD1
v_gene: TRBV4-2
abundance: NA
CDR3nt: TGTGCCAGCAGCCGACAGACCGGGACAGGGGGCGCTTACCCAGAAAAACTGTTTTTT
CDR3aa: CASSRQTGTGGAYPEKLFF

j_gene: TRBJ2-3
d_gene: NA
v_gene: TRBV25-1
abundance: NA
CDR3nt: TGTGCCAGCAGTCTGTCGGACAGCATCACAGATACGCAGTATTTT
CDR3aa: CASSLSDSITDTQYF

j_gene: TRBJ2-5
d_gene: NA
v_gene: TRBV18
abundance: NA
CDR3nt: TGTGCCAGCTCACCCGCGAACCTCCAAGAGACCCAGTACTTC
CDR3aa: CASSPANLQETQYF

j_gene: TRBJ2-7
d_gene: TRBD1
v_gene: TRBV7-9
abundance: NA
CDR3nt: TGTGCCAGCAGCTTTTTCGGGACAGGTCATACCTTTAGCTCCTACGAGCAGTACTTC
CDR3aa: CASSFFGTGHTFSSYEQYF

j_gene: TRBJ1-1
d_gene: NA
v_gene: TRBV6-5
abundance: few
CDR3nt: TGTGCCAGCAAACTCCGGGAGAACACTGAAGCTTTCTTT
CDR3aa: CASKLRENTEAFF

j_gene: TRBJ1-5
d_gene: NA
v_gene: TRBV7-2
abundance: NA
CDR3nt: TGTGCCAGCAGCTTAGCGGCTTTGGACGGGATTAGCAATCAGCCCCAGCATTTT
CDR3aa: CASSLAALDGISNQPQHF

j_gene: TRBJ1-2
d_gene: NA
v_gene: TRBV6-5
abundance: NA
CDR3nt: TGTGCCAGCAGTTGGGCCAGTTCTTACTATGGCTACACCTTC
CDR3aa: CASSWASSYYGYTF

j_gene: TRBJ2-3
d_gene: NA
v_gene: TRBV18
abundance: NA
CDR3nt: TGTGCCAGCTCACCGATACCGGGGGAGCGAGGGGAGCAGTATTTT
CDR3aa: CASSPIPGERGEQYF

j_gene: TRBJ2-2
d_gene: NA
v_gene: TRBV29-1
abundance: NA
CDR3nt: TGCAGCGTAACAGTCTTAATGAACACCGGGGAGCTGTTTTTT
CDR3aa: CSVTVLMNTGELFF

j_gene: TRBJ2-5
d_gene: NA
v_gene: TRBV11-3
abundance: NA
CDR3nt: TGTGCCAGCAGCTTCCAGGGGCAAGAGACCCAGTACTTC
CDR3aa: CASSFQGQETQYF

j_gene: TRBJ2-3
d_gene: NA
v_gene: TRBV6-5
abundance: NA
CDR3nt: TGTGCCAGCAGTTACTCGGACTATCTCACAGATACGCAGTATTTT
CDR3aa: CASSYSDYLTDTQYF

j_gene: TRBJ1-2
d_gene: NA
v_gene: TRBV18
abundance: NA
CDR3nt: TGTGCCAGCTCCCCAGGAGAAGGCTACACCTTC
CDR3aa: CASSPGEGYTF

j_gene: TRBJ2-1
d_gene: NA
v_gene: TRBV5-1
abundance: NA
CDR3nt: TGCGCCAGCAGCTTGGGTTCTCGGGTTGTGAATGAGCAGTTCTTC
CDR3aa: CASSLGSRVVNEQFF

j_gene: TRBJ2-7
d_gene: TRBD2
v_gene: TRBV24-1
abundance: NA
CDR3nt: TGTGCCACCAGTGATTCACTAGCGGGAGGGCCCTACGAGCAGTACTTC
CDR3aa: CATSDSLAGGPYEQYF

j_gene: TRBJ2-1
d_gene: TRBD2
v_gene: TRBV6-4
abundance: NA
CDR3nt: TGTGCCAGCAGTCCGGGACTAGCGGCGCCTAACAATGAGCAGTTCTTC
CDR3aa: CASSPGLAAPNNEQFF